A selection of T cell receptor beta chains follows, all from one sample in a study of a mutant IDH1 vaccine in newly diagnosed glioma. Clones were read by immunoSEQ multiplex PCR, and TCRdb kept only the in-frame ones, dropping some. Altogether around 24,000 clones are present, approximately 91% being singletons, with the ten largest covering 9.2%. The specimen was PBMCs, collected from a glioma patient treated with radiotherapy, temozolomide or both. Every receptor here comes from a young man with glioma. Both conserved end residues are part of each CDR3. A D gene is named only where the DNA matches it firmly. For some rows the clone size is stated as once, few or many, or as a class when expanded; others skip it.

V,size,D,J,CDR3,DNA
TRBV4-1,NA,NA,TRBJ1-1,CASSQDRGNTEAFF,TGCGCCAGCAGCCAAGATAGGGGGAACACTGAAGCTTTCTTT
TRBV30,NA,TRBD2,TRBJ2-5,CAWRLAGTHQETQYF,TGTGCCTGGAGGCTAGCGGGGACTCACCAAGAGACCCAGTACTTC
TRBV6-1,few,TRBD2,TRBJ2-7,CASRTSATYEQYF,TGTGCCAGTCGGACTAGCGCTACCTACGAGCAGTACTTC
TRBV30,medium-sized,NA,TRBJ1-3,CAWTIDGTFTWATQMNTIYF,TGTGCCTGGACCATAGATGGGACATTCACGTGGGCCACGCAGATGAACACCATATATTTT
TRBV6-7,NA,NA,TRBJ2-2,CASTKGWTANTGELFF,TGTGCCAGCACCAAAGGCTGGACAGCGAACACCGGGGAGCTGTTTTTT
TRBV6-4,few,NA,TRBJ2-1,CASSEGGNEQFF,TGTGCCAGCAGTGAGGGCGGCAATGAGCAGTTCTTC
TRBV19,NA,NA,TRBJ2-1,CASSIDRSYEQFF,TGTGCCAGTAGTATAGACAGGTCGTATGAGCAGTTCTTC
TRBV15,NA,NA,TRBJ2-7,CATAPRADSYEQYF,TGTGCCACCGCCCCTAGGGCAGACTCCTACGAGCAGTACTTC
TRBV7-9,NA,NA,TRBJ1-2,CASSFQYAAYGYTF,TGTGCCAGCAGCTTTCAGTACGCGGCCTATGGCTACACCTTC
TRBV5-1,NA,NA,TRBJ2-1,CASSLEGSHGNEQFF,TGCGCCAGCAGCTTAGAGGGGTCCCATGGGAATGAGCAGTTCTTC
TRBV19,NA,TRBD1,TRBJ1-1,CASTPRGQGRTEAFF,TGTGCCAGTACCCCGAGGGGACAGGGAAGGACTGAAGCTTTCTTT
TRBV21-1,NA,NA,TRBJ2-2,CASSLMGGTGVTGELFF,TGTGCCAGCAGCCTAATGGGCGGGACAGGGGTGACCGGGGAGCTGTTTTTT
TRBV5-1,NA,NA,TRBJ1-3,CASSLGQGNTIYF,TGCGCCAGCAGCTTGGGACAAGGAAACACCATATATTTT